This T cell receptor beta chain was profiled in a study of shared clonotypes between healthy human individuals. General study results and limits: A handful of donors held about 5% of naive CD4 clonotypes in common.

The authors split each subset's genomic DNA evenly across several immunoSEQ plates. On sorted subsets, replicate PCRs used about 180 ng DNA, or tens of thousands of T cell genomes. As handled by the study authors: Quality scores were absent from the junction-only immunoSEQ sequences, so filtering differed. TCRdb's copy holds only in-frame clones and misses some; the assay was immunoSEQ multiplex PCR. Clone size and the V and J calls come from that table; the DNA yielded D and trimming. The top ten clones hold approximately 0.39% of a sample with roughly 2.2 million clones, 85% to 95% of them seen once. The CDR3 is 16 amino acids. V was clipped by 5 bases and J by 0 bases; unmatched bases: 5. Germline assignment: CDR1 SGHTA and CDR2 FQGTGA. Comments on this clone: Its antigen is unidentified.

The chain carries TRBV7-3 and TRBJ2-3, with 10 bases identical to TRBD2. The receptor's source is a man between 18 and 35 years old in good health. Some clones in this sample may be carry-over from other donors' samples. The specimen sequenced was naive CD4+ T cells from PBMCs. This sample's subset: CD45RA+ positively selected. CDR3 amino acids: CASSPGTSASTDTQYF. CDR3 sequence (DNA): TGTGCCAGCAGCCCCGGGACTAGCGCTAGCACAGATACGCAGTATTTT.